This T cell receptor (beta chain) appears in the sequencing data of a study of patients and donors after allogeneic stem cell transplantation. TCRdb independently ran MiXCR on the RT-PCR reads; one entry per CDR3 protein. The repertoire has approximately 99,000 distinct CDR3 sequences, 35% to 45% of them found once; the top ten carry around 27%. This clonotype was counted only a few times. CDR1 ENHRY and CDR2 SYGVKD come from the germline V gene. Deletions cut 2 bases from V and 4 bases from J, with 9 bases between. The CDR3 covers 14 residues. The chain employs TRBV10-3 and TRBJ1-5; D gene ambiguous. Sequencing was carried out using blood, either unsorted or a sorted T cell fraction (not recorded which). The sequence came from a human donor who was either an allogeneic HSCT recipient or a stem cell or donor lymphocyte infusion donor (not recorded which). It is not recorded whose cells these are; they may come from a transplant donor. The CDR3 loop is CAISEVSTNQPQHF. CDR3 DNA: TGTGCCATCAGTGAGGTGTCGACTAATCAGCCCCAGCATTTT.